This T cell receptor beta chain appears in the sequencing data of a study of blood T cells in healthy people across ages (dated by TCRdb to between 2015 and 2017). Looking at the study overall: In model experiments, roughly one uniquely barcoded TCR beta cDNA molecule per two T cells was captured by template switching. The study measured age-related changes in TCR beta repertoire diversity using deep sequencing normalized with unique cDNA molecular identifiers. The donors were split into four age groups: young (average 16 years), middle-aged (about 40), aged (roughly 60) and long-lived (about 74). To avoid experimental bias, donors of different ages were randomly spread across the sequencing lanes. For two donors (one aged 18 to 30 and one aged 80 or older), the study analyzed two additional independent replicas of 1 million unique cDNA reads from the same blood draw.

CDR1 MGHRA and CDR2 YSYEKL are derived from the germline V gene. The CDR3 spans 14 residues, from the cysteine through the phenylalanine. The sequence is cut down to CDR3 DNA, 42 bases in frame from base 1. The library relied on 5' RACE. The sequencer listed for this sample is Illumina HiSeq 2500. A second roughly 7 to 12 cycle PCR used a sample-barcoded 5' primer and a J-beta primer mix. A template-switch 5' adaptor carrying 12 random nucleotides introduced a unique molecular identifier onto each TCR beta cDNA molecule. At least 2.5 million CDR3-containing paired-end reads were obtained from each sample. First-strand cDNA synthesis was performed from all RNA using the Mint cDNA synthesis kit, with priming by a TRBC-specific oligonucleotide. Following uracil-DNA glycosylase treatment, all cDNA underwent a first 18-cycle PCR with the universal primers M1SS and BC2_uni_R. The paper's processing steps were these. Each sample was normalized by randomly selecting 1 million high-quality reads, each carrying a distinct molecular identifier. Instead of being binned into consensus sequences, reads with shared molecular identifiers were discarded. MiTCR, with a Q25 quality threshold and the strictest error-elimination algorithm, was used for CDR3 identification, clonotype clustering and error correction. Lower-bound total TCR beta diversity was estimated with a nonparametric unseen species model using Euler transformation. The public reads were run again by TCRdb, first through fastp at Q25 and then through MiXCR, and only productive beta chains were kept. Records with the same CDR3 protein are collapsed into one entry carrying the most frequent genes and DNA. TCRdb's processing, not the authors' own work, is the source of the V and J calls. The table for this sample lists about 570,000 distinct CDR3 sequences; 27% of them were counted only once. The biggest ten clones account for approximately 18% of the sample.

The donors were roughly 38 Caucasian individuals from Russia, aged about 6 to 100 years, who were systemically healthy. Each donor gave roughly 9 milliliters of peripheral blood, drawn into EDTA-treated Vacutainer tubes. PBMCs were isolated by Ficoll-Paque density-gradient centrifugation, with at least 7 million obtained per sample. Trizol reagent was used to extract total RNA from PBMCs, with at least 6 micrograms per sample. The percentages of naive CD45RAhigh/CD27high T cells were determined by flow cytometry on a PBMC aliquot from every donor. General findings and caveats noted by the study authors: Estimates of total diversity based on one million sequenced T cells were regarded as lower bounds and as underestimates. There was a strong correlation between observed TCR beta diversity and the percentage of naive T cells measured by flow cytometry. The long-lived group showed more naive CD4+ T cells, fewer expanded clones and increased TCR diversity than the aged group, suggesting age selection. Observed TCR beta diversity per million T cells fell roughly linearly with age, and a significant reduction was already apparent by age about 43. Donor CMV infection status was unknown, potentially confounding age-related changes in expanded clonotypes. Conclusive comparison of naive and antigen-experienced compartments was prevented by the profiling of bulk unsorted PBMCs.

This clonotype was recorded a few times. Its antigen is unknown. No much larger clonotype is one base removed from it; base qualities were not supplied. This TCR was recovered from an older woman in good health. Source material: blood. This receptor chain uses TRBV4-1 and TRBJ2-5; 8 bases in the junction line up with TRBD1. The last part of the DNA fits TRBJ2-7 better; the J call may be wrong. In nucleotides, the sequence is TGCGCCAGCAGCCGGGACAGGAAGAACTACGAGCAGTACTTC. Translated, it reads CASSRDRKNYEQYF.